A selection of T cell receptor beta chains follows, all from one sample in a study of blood T cell repertoires in COVID-19. This table comes from immunoSEQ multiplex PCR, and its TCRdb copy is limited to in-frame clones, with some not included. The data show 150,000 to 200,000 clones, 70% to 85% seen once. The sequenced material came from PBMCs or T cells enriched from blood (not recorded which). These receptors were taken from a woman in her forties or fifties who had recovered from COVID-19. Both conserved end residues are part of each CDR3. A D gene is named only where the DNA matches it firmly. Some rows have no size entry. The others give once, few or many, or a class for an expanded clone.

D gene | J gene | clone size | V gene | CDR3 protein | CDR3 DNA
TRBD2 | TRBJ2-1 | . | TRBV2 | CASSPTGEGWNEQFF | TGTGCCAGCAGCCCAACGGGGGAGGGCTGGAATGAGCAGTTCTTC
TRBD2 | TRBJ2-3 | . | TRBV15 | CATSTSGSTDTQYF | TGTGCCACCAGCACAAGCGGGAGTACAGATACGCAGTATTTT
. | TRBJ1-3 | . | TRBV19 | CASRRESSGNTIYF | TGTGCCAGTAGACGGGAAAGCTCTGGAAACACCATATATTTT
. | TRBJ1-2 | . | TRBV7-2 | CASSLNTAGYGYTF | TGTGCCAGCAGCTTAAACACGGCAGGGTACGGCTACACCTTC
TRBD1 | TRBJ2-1 | few | TRBV5-4 | CASSPATGDNEQFF | TGTGCCAGCAGCCCAGCGACAGGGGACAATGAGCAGTTCTTC
TRBD1 | TRBJ2-1 | . | TRBV2 | CASRVDRGRGNEQFF | TGTGCCAGCAGGGTGGACAGGGGGCGGGGGAATGAGCAGTTCTTC
TRBD1 | TRBJ1-1 | . | TRBV19 | CASSIDPAGGQAFF | TGTGCCAGTAGTATAGACCCGGCAGGGGGACAAGCTTTCTTT
TRBD1 | TRBJ1-3 | few | TRBV5-1 | CASSLTGADLSSGNTIYF | TGCGCCAGCAGCCTGACAGGGGCCGACCTTAGCTCTGGAAACACCATATATTTT
TRBD1 | TRBJ1-3 | few | TRBV6-4 | CASSEGGGGYQLRSGNTIYF | TGTGCCAGCAGTGAAGGAGGAGGGGGCTATCAGCTACGCTCTGGAAACACCATATATTTT
. | TRBJ1-1 | . | TRBV6-5 | CASSYSTGNTEAFF | TGTGCCAGCAGTTACTCCACAGGGAACACTGAAGCTTTCTTT
. | TRBJ2-5 | . | TRBV6-5 | CASRTEDQETQYF | TGTGCCAGCAGGACAGAAGACCAAGAGACCCAGTACTTC
. | TRBJ1-6 | few | TRBV28 | CASSGTFWGGSPLHF | TGTGCCAGCAGTGGGACTTTCTGGGGGGGTTCACCCCTCCACTTT
. | TRBJ2-7 | . | TRBV29-1 | CSVWGPSSYEQYF | TGCAGCGTTTGGGGGCCGAGCTCCTACGAGCAGTACTTC
TRBD2 | TRBJ2-7 | . | TRBV5-4 | CASSLASGSTEQYF | TGTGCCAGCAGCTTGGCTAGCGGGAGCACCGAGCAGTACTTC
. | TRBJ2-1 | . | TRBV18 | CASSLGSRQFF | TGTGCCAGCTCACTTGGGAGTAGACAGTTCTTC
TRBD1 | TRBJ1-4 | . | TRBV4-2 | CASSPGGVTGGEKLFF | TGTGCCAGCAGCCCCGGGGGTGTGACAGGGGGAGAAAAACTGTTTTTT
TRBD1 | TRBJ1-1 | many | TRBV5-5 | CASSLTGGTEAFF | TGTGCCAGCAGCCTCACAGGGGGAACTGAAGCTTTCTTT
. | TRBJ2-7 | once | TRBV27 | CASSAWGSSYEQYF | TGTGCCAGCAGCGCCTGGGGCTCCTCCTACGAGCAGTACTTC
. | TRBJ1-1 | . | TRBV6-2/TRBV6-3 | CASSYPSRSYTEAFF | TGTGCCAGCAGTTACCCCTCGCGGTCGTACACTGAAGCTTTCTTT
TRBD1 | TRBJ1-1 | few | TRBV6-2/TRBV6-3 | CASSYDRVTDTEAFF | TGTGCCAGCAGTTACGACAGGGTAACGGACACTGAAGCTTTCTTT
TRBD1 | TRBJ1-1 | once | TRBV28 | CASRTDLGQGRTEAFF | TGTGCCAGCAGAACCGATCTAGGACAGGGACGAACTGAAGCTTTCTTT
TRBD1 | TRBJ1-1 | . | TRBV11-2 | CASSSRDRGNTEAFF | TGTGCCAGCAGCTCAAGGGACAGGGGAAACACTGAAGCTTTCTTT
. | TRBJ1-1 | . | TRBV14 | CASSQARTEAFF | TGTGCCAGCAGCCAAGCCCGGACTGAAGCTTTCTTT
. | TRBJ1-3 | . | TRBV6-5 | CATVFGNTIYF | TGTGCCACAGTCTTCGGGAACACCATATATTTT
TRBD1 | TRBJ1-6 | . | TRBV7-2 | CASSQGQIGSPLHF | TGTGCCAGCAGCCAGGGACAGATCGGTTCACCCCTCCACTTT
. | TRBJ1-3 | . | TRBV7-2 | CASSQSAGVAGNTIYF | TGTGCCAGCAGCCAAAGCGCAGGGGTAGCTGGAAACACCATATATTTT
. | TRBJ2-2 | many | TRBV6-5 | CASSYSPPPGGELFF | TGTGCCAGCAGTTACTCTCCTCCCCCGGGCGGGGAGCTGTTTTTT
. | TRBJ1-6 | . | TRBV6-5 | CASSRVVSGSPLHF | TGTGCCAGCAGTCGGGTTGTAAGCGGGTCACCCCTCCACTTT
. | TRBJ1-1 | once | TRBV7-3 | CASSTTGNTEAFF | TGTGCCAGCAGCACAACAGGGAACACTGAAGCTTTCTTT